This TCR beta chain was captured in a study of cytomegalovirus exposure and HLA in healthy donors. Primers: 60 Vbeta forward and 13 Jbeta reverse. Using immunoSEQ multiplex PCR, the repertoire was profiled, and TCRdb retains in-frame clones only, with some absent. The sample table includes 160,000 or so clones. CDR1 and CDR2 from the germline V gene are SGHNT and YYREEE (reference sequence). This CDR3 is 15 amino acids long. Trimming removed 4 bases from V and 6 bases from J; junction bases left unmatched: 6. The sequence was obtained from a man aged 25-45 years in good health and CMV-seronegative. Sequencing was performed on PBMCs. The chain employs TRBV5-4 and TRBJ2-3; 12 bases are a match to TRBD2. The CDR3 spells CASSRLAGGRDTQYF. CDR3 nucleotides: TGTGCCAGCAGCCGTCTAGCGGGAGGGCGGGATACGCAGTATTTT.